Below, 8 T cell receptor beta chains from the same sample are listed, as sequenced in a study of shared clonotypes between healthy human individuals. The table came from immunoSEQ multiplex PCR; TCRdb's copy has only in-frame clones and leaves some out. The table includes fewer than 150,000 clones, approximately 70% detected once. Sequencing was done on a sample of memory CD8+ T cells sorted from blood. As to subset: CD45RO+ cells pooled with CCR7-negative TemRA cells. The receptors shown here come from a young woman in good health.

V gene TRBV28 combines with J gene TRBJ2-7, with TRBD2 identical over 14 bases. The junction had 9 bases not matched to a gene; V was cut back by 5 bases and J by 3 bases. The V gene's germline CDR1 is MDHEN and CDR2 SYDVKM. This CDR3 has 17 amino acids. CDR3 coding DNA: TGTGCCAGCAGTCCAGGGACTAGCGGGAGTAGTCTCTACGAGCAGTACTTC. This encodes CASSPGTSGSSLYEQYF. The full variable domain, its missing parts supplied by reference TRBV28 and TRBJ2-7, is DVKVTQSSRYLVKRTGEKVFLECVQDMDHENMFWYRQDPGLGLRLIYFSYDVKMKEKGDIPEGYSVSREKKERFSLILESASTNQTSMYLCASSPGTSGSSLYEQYFGPGTRLTVT.

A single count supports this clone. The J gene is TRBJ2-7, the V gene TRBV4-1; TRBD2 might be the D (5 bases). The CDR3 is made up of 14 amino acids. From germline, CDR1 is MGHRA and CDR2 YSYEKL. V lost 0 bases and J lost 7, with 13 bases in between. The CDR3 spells CASSQDPQSGEQYF. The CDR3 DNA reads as TGCGCCAGCAGCCAAGATCCCCAATCGGGAGAGCAGTACTTC.

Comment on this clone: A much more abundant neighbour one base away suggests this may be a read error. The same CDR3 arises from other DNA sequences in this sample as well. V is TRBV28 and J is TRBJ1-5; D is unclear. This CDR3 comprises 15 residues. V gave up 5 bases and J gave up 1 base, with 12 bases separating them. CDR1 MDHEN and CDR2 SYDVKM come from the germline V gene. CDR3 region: CASSPRGRSNQPQHF. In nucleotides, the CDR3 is TGTGCCAGCAGTCCCAGAGGTCGGAGCAATCAGCCCCAGCATTTT.

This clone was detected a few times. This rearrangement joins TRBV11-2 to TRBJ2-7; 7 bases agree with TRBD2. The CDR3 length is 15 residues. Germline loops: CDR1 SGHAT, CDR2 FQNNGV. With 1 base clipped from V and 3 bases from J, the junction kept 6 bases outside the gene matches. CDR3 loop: CASSLGGGTHYEQYF. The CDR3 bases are TGTGCCAGCAGCTTAGGGGGAGGGACGCACTACGAGCAGTACTTC.

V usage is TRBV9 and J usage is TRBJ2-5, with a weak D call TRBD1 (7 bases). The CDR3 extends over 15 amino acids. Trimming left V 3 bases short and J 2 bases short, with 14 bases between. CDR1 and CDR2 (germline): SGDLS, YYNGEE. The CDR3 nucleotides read TGTGCCAGCAGCGCGGACAGGACTACACAAGAGACCCAGTACTTC. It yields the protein CASSADRTTQETQYF.

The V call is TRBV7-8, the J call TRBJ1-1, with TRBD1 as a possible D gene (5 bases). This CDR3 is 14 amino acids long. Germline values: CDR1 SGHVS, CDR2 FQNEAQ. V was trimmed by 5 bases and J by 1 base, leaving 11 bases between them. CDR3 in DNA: TGTGCCAGCAGCCCGAGGGGCGGGAACACTGAAGCTTTCTTT. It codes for CASSPRGGNTEAFF.

CDR3 nucleotides: TGTGCCAGCAGTTGGCTAGCGAACACCGGGGAGCTGTTTTTT. Its protein product is CASSWLANTGELFF. The chain joins TRBV27 to TRBJ2-2, with D unresolved. CDR1 and CDR2 (germline): MNHEY, SMNVEV (reference sequence). This CDR3 has 14 amino acids. The V end lost 4 bases, the J end lost 0 bases, and 6 bases lay between the germline ends.

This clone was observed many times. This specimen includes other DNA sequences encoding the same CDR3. CDR3 sequence: CASSDSREGTGELFF. CDR3 DNA: TGTGCCAGCAGTGACTCGAGGGAGGGCACCGGGGAGCTGTTTTTT. The chain employs TRBV6-4 and TRBJ2-2, with 7 bases fitting TRBD2. Germline assignment: CDR1 MRHNA and CDR2 SNTAGT. The CDR3 length is 15 residues. Trimming at V came to 0 bases and at J to 4 bases, leaving 2 bases not matched to a gene.